These 20 T cell receptor beta chains were all obtained from the same sample, sequenced in a study of blood T cell repertoires in COVID-19. Here immunoSEQ multiplex PCR was the method, and the copy in TCRdb shows in-frame clones only, minus some. The sample has 180,000 or so clones, 86% seen once. The sequencing sample was made of peripheral blood. The receptor source for this set is a man aged 55 to 70 with acute or convalescent COVID-19.

The V gene is TRBV7-8, the J gene TRBJ2-5; 10 nucleotides align to TRBD1. J was trimmed by 5 bases and V by 5 bases; bases with no gene match: 8. The CDR3 covers 15 residues. Germline CDR1 reads SGHVS; CDR2 reads FQNEAQ. The CDR3 nucleotides read TGTGCCAGCAGCCAGACAGGGGGCCGTGGGGAGACCCAGTACTTC. It translates to CASSQTGGRGETQYF.

The chain combines TRBV5-1 with TRBJ2-7; TRBD1 aligns across 7 bases. This CDR3 comprises 15 residues. The J segment lost 3 bases and the V segment lost 2 bases, leaving 8 bases of the junction unmatched. CDR1 SGHRS and CDR2 YFSETQ come from the germline V gene. CDR3 sequence: CASSFSTGSFYEQYF. The DNA of the CDR3 is TGCGCCAGCAGCTTTTCGACAGGGAGCTTCTACGAGCAGTACTTC.

This rearrangement joins TRBV4-1 to TRBJ2-1; no clear D gene. Trimming took off 1 base at V and 13 bases at J, with 11 bases between the two ends. Per germline, CDR1 MGHRA and CDR2 YSYEKL. The CDR3 is 12 amino acids. The CDR3 reads CASSQVLGVQFF. The CDR3 bases are TGCGCCAGCAGCCAAGTCTTAGGAGTTCAGTTCTTC.

The chain has TRBV9 and TRBJ1-3; a weak D match, TRBD1 (5 bases). Germline CDR1 SGDLS, CDR2 YYNGEE. The CDR3 has 15 amino acids. V dropped 2 bases and J dropped 2 bases, with 11 bases sitting between them. The DNA for the CDR3 is TGTGCCAGCAGCGTGGGGGGGTCGGCTGGAAACACCATATATTTT. Its protein product is CASSVGGSAGNTIYF. Full variable domain (remainder filled in from reference TRBV9 and TRBJ1-3): DSGVTQTPKHLITATGQRVTLRCSPRSGDLSVYWYQQSLDQGLQFLIQYYNGEERAKGNILERFSAQQFPDLHSELNLSSLELGDSALYFCASSVGGSAGNTIYFGEGSWLTVV.

J is TRBJ1-4 and V is TRBV2; 7 bases are a match to TRBD1. Looked up from germline, CDR1 is SNHLY and CDR2 is FYNNEI. The V gene end was trimmed by 7 bases and the J gene end by 9 bases; junction bases not matched to a gene: 14. The CDR3 covers 15 residues. The CDR3 nucleotides are TGTGCCAGCACGGAGACAGGGAGTATAAGGAAAAAACTGTTTTTT. As protein: CASTETGSIRKKLFF.

The J gene is TRBJ1-4, the V gene TRBV7-2; D gene unclear. The CDR3 is 13 amino acids. V lost 4 bases and J 7 bases, leaving 10 bases between the germline ends. Germline CDR1 and CDR2: SGHTA and FQGNSA. CDR3 DNA: TGTGCCAGCAGCTCGGGGAGAGCTGAAAAACTGTTTTTT. Its protein is CASSSGRAEKLFF.

The chain couples TRBV5-1 to TRBJ1-1; D remains unclear. In germline, CDR1 is SGHRS, CDR2 YFSETQ. Between the trimmed V and J ends, which lost 1 base and 5 bases, there was a span of 9 bases. CDR3 length: 13 residues. The CDR3 bases are TGCGCCAGCAGCTTGTTGGAGTGGACTGAAGCTTTCTTT. Translation gives CASSLLEWTEAFF.

This clone was seen more than once but under ten times. The chain has TRBV5-1 and TRBJ1-6; D ambiguous. V lost 0 bases, J lost 8 bases, and 9 bases lay in between. Germline V gene lookup returns CDR1 SGHRS and CDR2 YFSETQ. The CDR3 totals 14 residues. CDR3 coding DNA: TGCGCCAGCAGCTTGGTAATGGAGGATTCACCCCTCCACTTT. Protein: CASSLVMEDSPLHF.

The chain couples TRBV6-5 to TRBJ1-2; D ambiguous. The V end lost 0 bases, the J end lost 7 bases, and 18 bases lay between the germline ends. The CDR3 runs 16 residues. From germline, CDR1 is MNHEY and CDR2 SVGAGI. CDR3 sequence: CASSYSARGSARGYTF. As DNA, the CDR3 is TGTGCCAGCAGTTACTCCGCACGGGGTTCGGCCCGTGGCTACACCTTC.

The CDR3 loop reads CASSYSGVMDTEAFF. DNA for the CDR3: TGTGCCAGCAGTTACTCCGGGGTCATGGACACTGAAGCTTTCTTT. The chain uses TRBV6-5 and TRBJ1-1; D remains ambiguous. Germline V gene sequence: CDR1 MNHEY, CDR2 SVGAGI. The ends were cut back, 0 bases at V and 3 bases at J, with 11 bases in the middle. CDR3 size: 15 residues.

The chain joins TRBV14 to TRBJ2-1; no clear D. This CDR3 region has 12 residues. Germline V gene lookup returns CDR1 SGHDN and CDR2 FVKESK. V was cut by 4 bases and J by 9 bases, with 10 bases left in between. The CDR3 region has the DNA TGTGCCAGCAGCCTCATCCCGGGTGAGCAGTTCTTC. Translation gives CASSLIPGEQFF.

The chain couples TRBV27 to TRBJ2-1; TRBD1 is a possible D gene (6 bases). Trimming cost V 5 bases and J 8 bases, with 16 bases left between them. CDR3 length equals 14 residues. Germline loops: CDR1 MNHEY, CDR2 SMNVEV (reference sequence). CDR3 sequence reads: CASSAGQFPHEQFF. The CDR3 nucleotides read TGTGCCAGCAGTGCCGGACAGTTTCCCCATGAGCAGTTCTTC.

The gene calls are TRBV20-1 and TRBJ2-3; possibly TRBD2 for D (7 bases). Germline assignment: CDR1 DFQATT and CDR2 SNEGSKA (reference sequence). V was trimmed by 3 bases and J by 9 bases, leaving 13 bases between them. There are 12 residues in the CDR3. As DNA, the CDR3 is TGCAGTGCTAGTACGGGGGGCAGCACGCAGTATTTT. It codes for CSASTGGSTQYF.

As concerns this clone: This sample also contains other DNA sequences that code for the same CDR3. The chain joins TRBV29-1 to TRBJ1-1; no clear D gene. This CDR3 is 11 amino acids long. Germline V gene sequence: CDR1 SQVTM, CDR2 ANQGSEA. V was pared by 4 bases and J by 6 bases, with 9 bases between. The CDR3 here is CSVAGGSEAFF. As DNA, the CDR3 is TGCAGCGTTGCAGGAGGATCTGAAGCTTTCTTT.

The rearrangement uses TRBV6-2 or TRBV6-3 and TRBJ1-1, with a tentative D call TRBD1 (5 bases). Germline assignment: CDR1 MNHEY and CDR2 SVGEGT. The CDR3 runs 15 residues. Trimming removed 5 bases from V and 6 bases from J, with 19 bases in between. CDR3 sequence reads: CASSDRPGRAPEAFF. The CDR3 DNA follows: TGTGCCAGCAGTGACCGACCAGGCAGGGCCCCTGAAGCTTTCTTT.

This clone was recorded only once. The chain recombines TRBV13 with TRBJ1-2; D remains ambiguous. This CDR3 spans 14 amino acids. Germline assignment: CDR1 PRHDT and CDR2 FYEKMQ (reference sequence). The V gene lost 2 bases and the J gene lost 6 bases, with 13 bases spanning the gap. Here the CDR3 reads CASSLNFVVDGYTF. CDR3 nucleotide sequence: TGTGCCAGCAGCTTAAACTTCGTGGTAGATGGCTACACCTTC.

The rearrangement joins TRBV6-5 to TRBJ1-5; 10 positions match TRBD1. The V gene's germline CDR1 is MNHEY and CDR2 SVGAGI. The CDR3 is 15 residues long. V shed 1 base and J 4 bases; nucleotides not matched to a gene: 1. The CDR3 loop reads CASSYLGQGNQPQHF. For the CDR3, the DNA is TGTGCCAGCAGTTACTTGGGACAGGGGAATCAGCCCCAGCATTTT.

The chain carries TRBV9 and TRBJ1-2; D is possibly TRBD1 (5 bases). There are 13 residues in the CDR3. V shed 3 bases and J shed 10 bases, with 16 bases lying between them. Germline CDR1 is SGDLS and CDR2 is YYNGEE. The CDR3 nucleotides read TGTGCCAGCAGCGCCCGCCGGGGGGGAGTCTACACCTTC. Translating it yields CASSARRGGVYTF.

The rearrangement uses TRBV2 and TRBJ2-1; 7 bases match TRBD2. The CDR3 totals 16 residues. V trimming: 7 bases; J trimming: 6 bases; junction bases outside the gene matches: 15. Germline lookup yields CDR1 SNHLY and CDR2 FYNNEI. In nucleotides, the CDR3 is TGTGCCAGCATACCCCCTGGGGGGGAGGGCTTCAATGAGCAGTTCTTC. Its protein is CASIPPGGEGFNEQFF. The full variable domain, rest sourced from reference TRBV2 and TRBJ2-1, is EPEVTQTPSHQVTQMGQEVILRCVPISNHLYFYWYRQILGQKVEFLVSFYNNEISEKSEIFDDQFSVERPDGSNFTLKIRSTKLEDSAMYFCASIPPGGEGFNEQFFGPGTRLTVL.

The V call is TRBV28, the J call TRBJ1-2, with TRBD1 identical over 7 bases. This CDR3 is built from 12 residues. CDR1 and CDR2 (germline): MDHEN, SYDVKM. Trimming took 8 bases from V and 4 from J; bases not matched to a gene: 4. The CDR3 bases are TGTGCCAGCGGAGGGACAGCCTATGGCTACACCTTC. It translates to CASGGTAYGYTF.